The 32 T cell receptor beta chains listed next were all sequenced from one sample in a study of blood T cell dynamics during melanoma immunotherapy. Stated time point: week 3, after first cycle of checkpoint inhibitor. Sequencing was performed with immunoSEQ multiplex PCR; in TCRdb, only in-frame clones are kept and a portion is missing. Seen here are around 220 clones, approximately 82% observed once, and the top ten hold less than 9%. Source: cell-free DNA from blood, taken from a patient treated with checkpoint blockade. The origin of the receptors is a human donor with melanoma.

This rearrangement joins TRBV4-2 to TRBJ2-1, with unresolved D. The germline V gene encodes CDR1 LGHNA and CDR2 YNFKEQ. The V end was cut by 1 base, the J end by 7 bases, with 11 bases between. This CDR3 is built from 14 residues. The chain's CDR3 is CASSQGEAVNEQFF. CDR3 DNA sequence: TGTGCCAGCAGCCAAGGCGAGGCGGTAAATGAGCAGTTCTTC.

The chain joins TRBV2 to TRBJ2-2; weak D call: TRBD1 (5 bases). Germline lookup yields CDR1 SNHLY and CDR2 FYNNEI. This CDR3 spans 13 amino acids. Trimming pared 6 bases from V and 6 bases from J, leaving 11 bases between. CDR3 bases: TGTGCCAGCAGGCAGGGCCGGGCCGGGGAGCTGTTTTTT. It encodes CASRQGRAGELFF.

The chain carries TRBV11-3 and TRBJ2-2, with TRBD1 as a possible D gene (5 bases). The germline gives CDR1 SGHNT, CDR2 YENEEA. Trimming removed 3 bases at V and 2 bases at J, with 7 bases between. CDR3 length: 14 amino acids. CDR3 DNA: TGTGCCAGCAGCTTTAGGGGTAACACCGGGGAGCTGTTTTTT. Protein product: CASSFRGNTGELFF.

CDR3 DNA: TGTGCCAGCAGCCAAGGCCTTAACTATGGCTACACCTTC. Its translation is CASSQGLNYGYTF. The chain joins TRBV14 to TRBJ1-2; D uncertain. Deletions cut 1 base from V and 1 base from J, with 4 bases between. This CDR3 is 13 amino acids long. Germline CDR1 and CDR2: SGHDN and FVKESK.

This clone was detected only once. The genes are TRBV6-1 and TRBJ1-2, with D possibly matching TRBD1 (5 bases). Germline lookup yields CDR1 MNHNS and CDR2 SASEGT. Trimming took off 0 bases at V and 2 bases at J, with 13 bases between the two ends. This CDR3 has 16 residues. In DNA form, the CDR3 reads TGTGCCAGCAGTGAAGCCGCGGGGGATATCAACTATGGCTACACCTTC. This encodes CASSEAAGDINYGYTF.

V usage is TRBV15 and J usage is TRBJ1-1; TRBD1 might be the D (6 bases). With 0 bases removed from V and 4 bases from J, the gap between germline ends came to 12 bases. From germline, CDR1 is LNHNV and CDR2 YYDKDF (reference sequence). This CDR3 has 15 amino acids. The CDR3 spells CATSREKGGITEAFF. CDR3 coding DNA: TGTGCCACCAGCAGAGAAAAAGGGGGGATCACTGAAGCTTTCTTT. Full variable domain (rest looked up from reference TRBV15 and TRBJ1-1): DAMVIQNPRYQVTQFGKPVTLSCSQTLNHNVMYWYQQKSSQAPKLLFHYYDKDFNNEADTPDNFQSRRPNTSFCFLDIRSPGLGDTAMYLCATSREKGGITEAFFGQGTRLTVV.

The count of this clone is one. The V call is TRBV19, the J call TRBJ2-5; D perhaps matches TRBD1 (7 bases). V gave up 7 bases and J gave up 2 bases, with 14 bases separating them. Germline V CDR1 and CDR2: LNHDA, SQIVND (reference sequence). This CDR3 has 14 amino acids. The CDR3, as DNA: TGTGCCAGTACCCGACAGGGAGGACAAGAGACCCAGTACTTC. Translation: CASTRQGGQETQYF.

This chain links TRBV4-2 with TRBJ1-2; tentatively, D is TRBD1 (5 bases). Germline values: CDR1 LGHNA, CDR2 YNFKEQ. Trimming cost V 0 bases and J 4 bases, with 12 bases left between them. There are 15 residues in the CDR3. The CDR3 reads CASSQEAGYLYGYTF. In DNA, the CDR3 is TGTGCCAGCAGCCAAGAGGCAGGGTACCTCTATGGCTACACCTTC.

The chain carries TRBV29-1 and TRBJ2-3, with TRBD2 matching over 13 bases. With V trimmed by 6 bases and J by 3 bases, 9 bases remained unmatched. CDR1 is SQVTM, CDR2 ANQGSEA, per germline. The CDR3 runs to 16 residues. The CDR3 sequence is CSVSGTSGATTDTQYF. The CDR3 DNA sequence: TGCAGCGTCTCAGGGACTAGCGGGGCAACAACAGATACGCAGTATTTT.

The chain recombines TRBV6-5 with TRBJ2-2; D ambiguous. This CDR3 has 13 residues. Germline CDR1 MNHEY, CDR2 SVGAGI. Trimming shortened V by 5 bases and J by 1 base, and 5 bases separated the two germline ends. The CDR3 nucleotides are TGTGCCAGCAGTCCGTGGAACACCGGGGAGCTGTTTTTT. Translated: CASSPWNTGELFF.

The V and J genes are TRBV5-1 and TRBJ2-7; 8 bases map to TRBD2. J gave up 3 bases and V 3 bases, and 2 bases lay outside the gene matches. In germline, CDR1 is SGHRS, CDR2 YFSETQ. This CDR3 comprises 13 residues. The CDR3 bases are TGCGCCAGCAGCTCGGGGGGGAGCTACGAGCAGTACTTC. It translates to CASSSGGSYEQYF.

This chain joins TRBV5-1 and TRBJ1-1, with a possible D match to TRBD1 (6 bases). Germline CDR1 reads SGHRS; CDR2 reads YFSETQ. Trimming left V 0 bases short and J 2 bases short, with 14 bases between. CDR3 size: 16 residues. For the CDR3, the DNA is TGCGCCAGCAGCTTGGAGTTGGGGGCACTCAACACTGAAGCTTTCTTT. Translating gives CASSLELGALNTEAFF. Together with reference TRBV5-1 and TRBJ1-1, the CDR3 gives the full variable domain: KAGVTQTPRYLIKTRGQQVTLSCSPISGHRSVSWYQQTPGQGLQFLFEYFSETQRNKGNFPGRFSGRQFSNSRSEMNVSTLELGDSALYLCASSLELGALNTEAFFGQGTRLTVV.

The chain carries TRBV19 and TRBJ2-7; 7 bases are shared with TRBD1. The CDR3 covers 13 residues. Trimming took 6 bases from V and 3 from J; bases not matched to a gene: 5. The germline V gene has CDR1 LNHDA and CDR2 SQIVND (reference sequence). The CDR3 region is CASSGQADYEQYF. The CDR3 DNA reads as TGTGCCAGTAGCGGACAGGCCGACTACGAGCAGTACTTC.

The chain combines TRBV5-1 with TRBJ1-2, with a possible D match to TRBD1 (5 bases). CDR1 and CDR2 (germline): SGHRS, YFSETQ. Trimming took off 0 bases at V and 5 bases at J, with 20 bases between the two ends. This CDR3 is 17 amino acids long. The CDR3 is CASSLDPGLSGSYGYTF. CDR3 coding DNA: TGCGCCAGCAGCTTGGACCCGGGACTCTCGGGATCTTATGGCTACACCTTC.

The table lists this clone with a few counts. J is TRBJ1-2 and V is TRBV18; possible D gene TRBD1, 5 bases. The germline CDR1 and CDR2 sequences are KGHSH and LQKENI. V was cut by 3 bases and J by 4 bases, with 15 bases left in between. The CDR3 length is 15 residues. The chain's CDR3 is CASSPILTDSYGYTF. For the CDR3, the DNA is TGTGCCAGCTCACCGATTTTGACAGATTCCTATGGCTACACCTTC.

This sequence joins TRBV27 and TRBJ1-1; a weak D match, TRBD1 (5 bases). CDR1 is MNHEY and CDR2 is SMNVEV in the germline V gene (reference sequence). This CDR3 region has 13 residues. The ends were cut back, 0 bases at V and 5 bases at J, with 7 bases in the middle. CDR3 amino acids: CASSLSRETEAFF. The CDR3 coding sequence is TGTGCCAGCAGTTTATCCAGGGAAACTGAAGCTTTCTTT.

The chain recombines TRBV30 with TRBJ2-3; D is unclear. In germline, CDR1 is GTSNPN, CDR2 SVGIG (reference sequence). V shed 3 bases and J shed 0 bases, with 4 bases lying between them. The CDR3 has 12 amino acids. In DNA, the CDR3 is TGTGCCTGGAGGCTGAGCACAGATACGCAGTATTTT. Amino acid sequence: CAWRLSTDTQYF.

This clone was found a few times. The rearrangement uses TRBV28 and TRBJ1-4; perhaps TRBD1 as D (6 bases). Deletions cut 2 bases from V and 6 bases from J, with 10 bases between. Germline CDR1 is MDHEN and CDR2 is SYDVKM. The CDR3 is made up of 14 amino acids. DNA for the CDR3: TGTGCCAGCAGTTTACAGGGGAGTGATGAAAAACTGTTTTTT. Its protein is CASSLQGSDEKLFF.

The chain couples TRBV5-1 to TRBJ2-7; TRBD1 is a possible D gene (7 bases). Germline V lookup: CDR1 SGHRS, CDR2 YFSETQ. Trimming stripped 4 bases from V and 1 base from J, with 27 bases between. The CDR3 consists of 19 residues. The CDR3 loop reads CASSPHRGGFNVRSYEQYV. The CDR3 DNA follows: TGCGCCAGCAGCCCCCACAGGGGAGGATTTAACGTCAGGTCCTACGAGCAGTACGTC.

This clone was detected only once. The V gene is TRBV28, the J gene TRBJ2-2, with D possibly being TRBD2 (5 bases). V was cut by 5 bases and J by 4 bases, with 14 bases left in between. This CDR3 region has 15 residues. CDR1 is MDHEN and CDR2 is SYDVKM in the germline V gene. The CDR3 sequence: CASSPLTGGTGELFF. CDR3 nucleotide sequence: TGTGCCAGCAGTCCTCTCACCGGAGGCACCGGGGAGCTGTTTTTT.

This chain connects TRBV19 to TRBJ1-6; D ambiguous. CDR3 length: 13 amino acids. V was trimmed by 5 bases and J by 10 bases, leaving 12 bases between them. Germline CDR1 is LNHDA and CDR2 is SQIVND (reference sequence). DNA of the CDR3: TGTGCCAGTAGTTTCCAGGCCGGATCACCCCTCCACTTT. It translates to CASSFQAGSPLHF.

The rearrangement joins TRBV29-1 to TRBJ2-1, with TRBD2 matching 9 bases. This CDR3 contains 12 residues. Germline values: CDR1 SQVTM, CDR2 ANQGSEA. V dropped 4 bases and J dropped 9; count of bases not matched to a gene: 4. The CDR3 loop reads CSVAAGGPEQFF. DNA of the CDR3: TGCAGCGTTGCGGCGGGGGGGCCTGAGCAGTTCTTC.

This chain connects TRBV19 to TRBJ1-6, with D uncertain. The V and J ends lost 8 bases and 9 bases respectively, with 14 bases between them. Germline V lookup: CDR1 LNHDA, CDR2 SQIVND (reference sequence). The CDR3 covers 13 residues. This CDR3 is CASAEDFGSPLHF. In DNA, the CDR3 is TGTGCCAGTGCTGAGGACTTCGGTTCACCCCTCCACTTT.

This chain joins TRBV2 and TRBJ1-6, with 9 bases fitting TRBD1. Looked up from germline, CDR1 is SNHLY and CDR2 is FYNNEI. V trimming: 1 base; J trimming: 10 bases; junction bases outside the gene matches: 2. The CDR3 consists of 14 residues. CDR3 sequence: CASSEGQGESPLHF. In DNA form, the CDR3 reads TGTGCCAGCAGTGAAGGACAGGGGGAATCACCCCTCCACTTT.

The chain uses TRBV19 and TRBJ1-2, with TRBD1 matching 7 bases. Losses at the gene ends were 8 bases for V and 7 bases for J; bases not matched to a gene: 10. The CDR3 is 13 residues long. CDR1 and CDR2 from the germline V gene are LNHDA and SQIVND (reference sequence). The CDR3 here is CASWTGNEFGYTF. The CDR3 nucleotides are TGTGCCAGTTGGACAGGCAATGAATTTGGCTACACCTTC.

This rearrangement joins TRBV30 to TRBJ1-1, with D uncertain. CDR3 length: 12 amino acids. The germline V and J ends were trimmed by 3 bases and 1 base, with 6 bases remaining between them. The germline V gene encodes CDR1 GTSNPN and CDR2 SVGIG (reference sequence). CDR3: CAWRRRNTEAFF. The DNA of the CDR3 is TGTGCCTGGAGGCGAAGGAACACTGAAGCTTTCTTT.

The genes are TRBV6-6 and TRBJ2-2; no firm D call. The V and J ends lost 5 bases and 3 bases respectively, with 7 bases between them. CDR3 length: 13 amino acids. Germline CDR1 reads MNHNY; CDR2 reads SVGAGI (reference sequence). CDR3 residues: CASSTPDTGELFF. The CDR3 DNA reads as TGTGCCAGCAGTACCCCCGACACCGGGGAGCTGTTTTTT.

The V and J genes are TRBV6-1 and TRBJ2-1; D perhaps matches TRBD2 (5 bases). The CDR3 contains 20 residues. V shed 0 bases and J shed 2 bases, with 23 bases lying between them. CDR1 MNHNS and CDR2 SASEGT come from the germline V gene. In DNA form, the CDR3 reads TGTGCCAGCAGTGAAGCCCCCTTCGGGCTAAGCGGAGTAACCTACAATGAGCAGTTCTTC. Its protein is CASSEAPFGLSGVTYNEQFF.

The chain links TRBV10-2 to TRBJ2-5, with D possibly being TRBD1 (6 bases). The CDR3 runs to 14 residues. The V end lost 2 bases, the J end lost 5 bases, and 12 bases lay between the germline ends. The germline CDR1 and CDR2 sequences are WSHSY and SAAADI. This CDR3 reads CASSESGGRETQYF. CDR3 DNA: TGCGCCAGCAGTGAGAGTGGGGGCAGGGAGACCCAGTACTTC.

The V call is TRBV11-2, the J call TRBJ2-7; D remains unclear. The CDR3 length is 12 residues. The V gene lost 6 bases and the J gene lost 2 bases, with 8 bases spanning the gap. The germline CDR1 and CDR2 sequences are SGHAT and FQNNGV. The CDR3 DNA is TGTGCCAGCAGTTCCCGGACCTACGAGCAGTACTTC. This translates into CASSSRTYEQYF. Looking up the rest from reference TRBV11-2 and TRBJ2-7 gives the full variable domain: EAGVAQSPRYKIIEKRQSVAFWCNPISGHATLYWYQQILGQGPKLLIQFQNNGVVDDSQLPKDRFSAERLKGVDSTLKIQPAKLEDSAVYLCASSSRTYEQYFGPGTRLTVT.

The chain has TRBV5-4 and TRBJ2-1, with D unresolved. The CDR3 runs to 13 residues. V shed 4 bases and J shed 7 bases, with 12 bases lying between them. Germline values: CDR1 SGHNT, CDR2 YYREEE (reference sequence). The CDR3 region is CASSLTGSNEQFF. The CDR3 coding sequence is TGTGCCAGCAGCCTAACGGGTTCGAATGAGCAGTTCTTC.

Written as DNA, the CDR3 is TGTGCCAGCAGCCCTGGGACAGGGAATGAAAAACTGTTTTTT. It encodes CASSPGTGNEKLFF. This chain connects TRBV7-2 to TRBJ1-4; 9 bases line up with TRBD1. Germline CDR1 SGHTA, CDR2 FQGNSA. V shed 5 bases and J 5 bases; nucleotides not matched to a gene: 3. This CDR3 has 14 residues. The full variable domain, its missing parts supplied by reference TRBV7-2 and TRBJ1-4, is GAGVSQSPSNKVTEKGKDVELRCDPISGHTALYWYRQSLGQGLEFLIYFQGNSAPDKSGLPSDRFSAERTGGSVSTLTIQRTQQEDSAVYLCASSPGTGNEKLFFGSGTQLSVL.